The table lists the clone carrying this T cell receptor (beta chain) with a count of one. Its antigen is still unknown. This sample stems from a study of T cell responses to AZD1222 COVID-19 vaccine. Study-wide context: Pooled in the analysis were second doses at about 4 or about 12 weeks. Findings and caveats of the study: The study found Spike-specific TCR breadth and depth rose after two AZD1222 doses. Donors were chiefly white British, with a greater number of females, and clonal diversity was perhaps underestimated. Scientists sampled the repertoires only once the peak T cell response had passed.

J gave up 3 bases and V 6 bases, and 8 bases lay outside the gene matches. Germline values: CDR1 MNHEY, CDR2 SVGAGI. This CDR3 is built from 14 residues. Clones were read by immunoSEQ multiplex PCR, and TCRdb kept only the in-frame ones, dropping some. The repertoire holds about 140,000 clones, almost 90% seen once, with roughly 3% in the top ten. The specimen comprised peripheral blood, sampled on day 0 of AZD1222 vaccination. The sequence came from an adult in good health. The chain combines TRBV6-5 with TRBJ2-7; TRBD1 aligns across 7 bases. CDR3 in amino acids: CASSPDREFYEQYF. Here the CDR3 DNA reads TGTGCCAGCAGCCCAGACAGGGAATTCTACGAGCAGTACTTC.